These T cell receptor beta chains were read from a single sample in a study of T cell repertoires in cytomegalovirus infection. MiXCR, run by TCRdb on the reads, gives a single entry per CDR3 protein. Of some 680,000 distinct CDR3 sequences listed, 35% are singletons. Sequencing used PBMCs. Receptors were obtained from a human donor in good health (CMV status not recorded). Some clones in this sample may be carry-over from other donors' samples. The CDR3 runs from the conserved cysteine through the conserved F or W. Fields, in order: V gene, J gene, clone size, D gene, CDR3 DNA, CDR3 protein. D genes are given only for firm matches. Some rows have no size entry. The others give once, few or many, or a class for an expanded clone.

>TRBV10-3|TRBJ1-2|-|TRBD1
TGTGCCATCAGTGAGAAGGGACAGCTCTATGGCTACACCTTC
CAISEKGQLYGYTF
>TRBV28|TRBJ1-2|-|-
TGTGCCAGCAGCCGGGGTAGGGACTATGGCTACACCTTC
CASSRGRDYGYTF
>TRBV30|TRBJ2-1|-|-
TGTGCCTGGAGTGGCACGGACTACAATGAGCAGTTCTTC
CAWSGTDYNEQFF
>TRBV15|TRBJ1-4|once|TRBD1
TGTGCCACCAGCAGAGAAGTCCTACCCGGGACAGGGGTACTTTTT
CATSREVLPGTGVLF
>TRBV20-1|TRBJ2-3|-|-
TGCAGTGCCATACTCCCATTTAACGGGGAAGATACGCAGTATTTT
CSAILPFNGEDTQYF
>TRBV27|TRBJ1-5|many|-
TGTGCCAGCAGTTTACGTTGGGGTAGCAATCAGCCCCAGCATTTT
CASSLRWGSNQPQHF
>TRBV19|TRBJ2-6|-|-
TGTGCCATTAGTATCCTCTTTACGGAGGTCGGGGGCAACGTCATGACTTTC
CAISILFTEVGGNVMTF
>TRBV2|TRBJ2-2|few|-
TGTGCCAGCAGTGAAGCGTCGGCGGGGTCCCCTTCGATCACCGGGGAGCTGTTTTTT
CASSEASAGSPSITGELFF
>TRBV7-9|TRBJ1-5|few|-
TGTGCCAGCAGCTTATCAGGGGCATCGAGGCAGCCCCAGCATTTT
CASSLSGASRQPQHF
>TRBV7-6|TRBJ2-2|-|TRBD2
TGTGCCAGCAGCTTAGTGGCTATGCGGGGGGCGACCGGGGAGCTGTTTTTT
CASSLVAMRGATGELFF
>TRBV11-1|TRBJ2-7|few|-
TGTGCCAGCAGCACTAACCAGCACCGGACCCCCTACGAGCAGTACTTC
CASSTNQHRTPYEQYF
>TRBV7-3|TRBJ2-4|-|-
TGTGCCAGCAGCGCAGGGTCGCTAATAGCCAAAAACATTCAGTACTTC
CASSAGSLIAKNIQYF
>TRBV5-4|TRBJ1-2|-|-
TGTGCCAGCAACGCGGGAGGGGACGCCGGACATTACTATGGCTACACCTTC
CASNAGGDAGHYYGYTF
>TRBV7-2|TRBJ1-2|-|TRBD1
TGTGCCAGCAGCTTAGCGGGAGGGGGCGGGTATTCTTTCGGCTACACCTTC
CASSLAGGGGYSFGYTF
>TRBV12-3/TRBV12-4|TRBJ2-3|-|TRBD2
TGTGCCAGCAGCCTCTTACGCGGGGGGACTAGCACAGATACGCAGTATTTT
CASSLLRGGTSTDTQYF
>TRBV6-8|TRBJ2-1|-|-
TGTGCCAGCAGCTATTTAGCGGATAATGAGCAGTTCTTC
CASSYLADNEQFF
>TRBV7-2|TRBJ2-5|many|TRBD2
TGTGCCAGCAGCCCACGGGCGGGAGCGCTCCAAGAGACCCAGTACTTC
CASSPRAGALQETQYF
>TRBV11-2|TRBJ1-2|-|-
TGTGCCAGCAGCGCTGGGGTAAACTATGGCTACACCTTC
CASSAGVNYGYTF
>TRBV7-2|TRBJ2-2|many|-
TGTGCCAGCAGCTTAGAGACCACCGGGGAGCTGTTTTTT
CASSLETTGELFF
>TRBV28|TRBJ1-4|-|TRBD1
TGTGCCAGCAGTGACCCCGGGACAGGGTCTGAAAAACTGTTTTTT
CASSDPGTGSEKLFF
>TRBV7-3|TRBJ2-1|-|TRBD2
TGTGCCAGCGGCAGCGGCGGGGGGGATGAGCAGTTCTTC
CASGSGGGDEQFF
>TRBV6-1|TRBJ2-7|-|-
TGTGCCAGCAGTGAAGCGGCCCGGGAGTGGTCCGAGCAGTACTTC
CASSEAAREWSEQYF
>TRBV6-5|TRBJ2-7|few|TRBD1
TGTGCCAGCAGTTACTCCAGGGACAGCCTGGAGTACTTC
CASSYSRDSLEYF
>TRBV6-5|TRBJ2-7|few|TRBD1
TGTGCCAGCAGTCCCCGACAGGGGGCTAGGGAGCAGTACTTC
CASSPRQGAREQYF
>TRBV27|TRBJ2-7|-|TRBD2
TGTGCCAGCAGTCCCTCGAGCGGGATGTCCCCCGTTGACGAGCAGTACTTC
CASSPSSGMSPVDEQYF